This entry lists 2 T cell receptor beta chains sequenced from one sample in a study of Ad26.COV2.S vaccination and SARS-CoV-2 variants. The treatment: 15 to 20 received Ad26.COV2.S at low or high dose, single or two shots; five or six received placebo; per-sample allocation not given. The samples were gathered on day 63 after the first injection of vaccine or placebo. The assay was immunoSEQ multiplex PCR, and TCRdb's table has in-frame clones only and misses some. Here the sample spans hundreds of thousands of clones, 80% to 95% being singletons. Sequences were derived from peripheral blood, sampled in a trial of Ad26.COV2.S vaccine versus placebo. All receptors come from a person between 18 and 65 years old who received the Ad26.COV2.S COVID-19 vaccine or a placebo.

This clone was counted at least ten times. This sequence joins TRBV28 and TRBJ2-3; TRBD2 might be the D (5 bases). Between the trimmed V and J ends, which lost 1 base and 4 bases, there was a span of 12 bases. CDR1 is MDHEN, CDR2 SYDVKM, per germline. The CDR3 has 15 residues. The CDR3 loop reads CASSLYLASADTQYF. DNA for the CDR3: TGTGCCAGCAGTTTATATCTAGCTTCCGCAGATACGCAGTATTTT.

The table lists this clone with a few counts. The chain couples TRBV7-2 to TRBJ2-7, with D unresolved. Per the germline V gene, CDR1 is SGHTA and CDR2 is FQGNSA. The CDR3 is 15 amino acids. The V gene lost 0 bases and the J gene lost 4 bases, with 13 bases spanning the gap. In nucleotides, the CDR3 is TGTGCCAGCAGCTTAGCCGACCTGTCTGGATACGAGCAGTACTTC. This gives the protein CASSLADLSGYEQYF.